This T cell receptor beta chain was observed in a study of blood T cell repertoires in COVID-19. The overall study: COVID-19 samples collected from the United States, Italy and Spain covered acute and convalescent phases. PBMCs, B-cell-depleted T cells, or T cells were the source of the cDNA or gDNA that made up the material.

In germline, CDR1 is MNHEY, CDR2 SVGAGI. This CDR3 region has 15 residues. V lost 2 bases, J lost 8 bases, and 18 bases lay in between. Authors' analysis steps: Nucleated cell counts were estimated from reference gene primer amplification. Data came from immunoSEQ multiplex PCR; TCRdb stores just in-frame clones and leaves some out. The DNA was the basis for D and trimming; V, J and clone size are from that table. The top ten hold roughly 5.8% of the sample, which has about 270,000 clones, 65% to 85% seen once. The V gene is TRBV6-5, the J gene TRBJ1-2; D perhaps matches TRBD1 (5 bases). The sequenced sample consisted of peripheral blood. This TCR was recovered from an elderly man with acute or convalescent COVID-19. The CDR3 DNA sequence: TGTGCCAGCAGTTACACATCTTCGGGGGGTCGGGGCTACACCTTC. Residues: CASSYTSSGGRGYTF.